This TCR beta chain derives from a study of shared clonotypes between healthy human individuals. The naive CD8 fraction comprised CD45RO-negative cells positively selected for CCR7 and excluded terminally differentiated effector memory CD45RA+ cells. The table came from immunoSEQ multiplex PCR; TCRdb's copy has only in-frame clones and leaves some out. The table shows hundreds of thousands of clones, with about 98% occurring only once. Germline CDR1 is ENHRY and CDR2 is SYGVKD. CDR3 length: 13 residues. Trimming cost V 4 bases and J 1 base, with 7 bases left between them. The specimen was naive CD8+ T cells sorted from blood. This clonotype was sampled from a man between 25 and 39 years old in good health. The chain carries TRBV10-3 and TRBJ2-5; D call uncertain. This CDR3 is CAISGGGQETQYF. The CDR3 region has the DNA TGTGCCATCAGTGGTGGCGGCCAAGAGACCCAGTACTTC.